A single sample gave rise to the 15 T cell receptor beta chains below, sequenced in a study of cytomegalovirus exposure and HLA in healthy donors. PCR used 60 Vbeta primers and 13 Jbeta primers. Profiling relied on immunoSEQ multiplex PCR, and the TCRdb table lists in-frame clones only, not all of them. The table lists under 200,000 clones, approximately 88% of them singletons. Sample: PBMCs. Receptor source: a man in his thirties or forties in good health and CMV-seronegative.

In nucleotides, the CDR3 is TGTGCCAGCAGGGGACCGGGACAGAACTATGGCTACACCTTC. Translated, it gives CASRGPGQNYGYTF. The rearrangement uses TRBV28 and TRBJ1-2, with 7 bases that match TRBD1. Germline values: CDR1 MDHEN, CDR2 SYDVKM. CDR3 size: 14 residues. The V and J ends lost 6 bases and 2 bases, in that order; junction bases with no gene match: 6.

CDR3 nucleotide sequence: TGCGCCAGCAGCTCCCGGGGGGAAGAGACCCAGTACTTC. It codes for CASSSRGEETQYF. The chain uses TRBV5-1 and TRBJ2-5, with 7 bases identical to TRBD2. In germline, CDR1 is SGHRS, CDR2 YFSETQ. The CDR3 contains 13 residues. The ends lost 3 bases at V and 3 bases at J; junction bases unmatched: 2.

The J gene is TRBJ2-1, the V gene TRBV7-2, with D maybe TRBD1 (6 bases). Germline values: CDR1 SGHTA, CDR2 FQGNSA. The CDR3 consists of 13 residues. V gave up 3 bases and J gave up 7 bases, with 10 bases separating them. The DNA for the CDR3 is TGTGCCAGCAGCTTCAGGGGCACAAATGAGCAGTTCTTC. Protein sequence: CASSFRGTNEQFF. The full variable domain, rest sourced from reference TRBV7-2 and TRBJ2-1, is GAGVSQSPSNKVTEKGKDVELRCDPISGHTALYWYRQSLGQGLEFLIYFQGNSAPDKSGLPSDRFSAERTGGSVSTLTIQRTQQEDSAVYLCASSFRGTNEQFFGPGTRLTVL.

In nucleotides, the CDR3 is TGTGCCAGCAGTTCGGGGACTAGACCATCCTACGAGCAGTACTTC. This gives the protein CASSSGTRPSYEQYF. V and J are TRBV6-5 and TRBJ2-7, with 8 bases that match TRBD2. Germline V CDR1 and CDR2: MNHEY, SVGAGI. V shed 4 bases and J 1 base; nucleotides not matched to a gene: 6. The CDR3 totals 15 residues.

J is TRBJ1-1 and V is TRBV7-8; 9 bases match TRBD1. The CDR3 consists of 17 residues. Per the germline V gene, CDR1 is SGHVS and CDR2 is FQNEAQ. Trimming removed 2 bases from V and 1 base from J; junction bases left unmatched: 8. The CDR3 nucleotides are TGTGCCAGCAGCTTATTCACAGGGGGCGTAGGGAACACTGAAGCTTTCTTT. It encodes CASSLFTGGVGNTEAFF.

This chain links TRBV5-1 with TRBJ2-5; TRBD2 aligns across 8 bases. Trimming removed 2 bases from V and 1 base from J; junction bases left unmatched: 7. The CDR3 sequence is 16 residues long. Germline lookup yields CDR1 SGHRS and CDR2 YFSETQ. This chain's CDR3 is CASSFLGLAGQETQYF. As DNA, the CDR3 is TGCGCCAGCAGCTTTCTTGGACTAGCCGGCCAAGAGACCCAGTACTTC.

On this clone: The junction departs from the called germline gene at one end, perhaps through a read error. This chain connects TRBV7-9 to TRBJ2-7, with D maybe TRBD1 (6 bases). This CDR3 spans 12 amino acids. Germline V CDR1 and CDR2: SEHNR, FQNEAQ (reference sequence). The CDR3 region has the DNA TGTTCCAGCAGCGTAGCCGGGACAAAAGAGTACTTC. This gives the protein CSSSVAGTKEYF.

The table lists this clone with a count of one. The chain employs TRBV28 and TRBJ1-2; 7 bases align to TRBD1. The CDR3 is 15 amino acids. Germline V gives CDR1 MDHEN, CDR2 SYDVKM. The J segment lost 6 bases and the V segment lost 4 bases, leaving 11 bases of the junction unmatched. The CDR3 nucleotides read TGTGCCAGCAGTTCACGACAGGGATATCTTGATGGCTACACCTTC. Encoded protein: CASSSRQGYLDGYTF.

The J gene is TRBJ2-7, the V gene TRBV5-4; a possible D gene is TRBD1 (6 bases). Germline assignment: CDR1 SGHNT and CDR2 YYREEE (reference sequence). The V gene lost 6 bases and the J gene lost 0 bases, with 19 bases spanning the gap. This CDR3 is built from 16 residues. In DNA form, the CDR3 reads TGTGCCAGCACCATGGCTAGGACCAGGGGCTCCTACGAGCAGTACTTC. Amino acid sequence: CASTMARTRGSYEQYF.

The V gene is TRBV5-3, the J gene TRBJ2-3; possibly TRBD2 for D (6 bases). TRBV5-3 is known as an ORF, though its function is uncertain. V dropped 0 bases and J dropped 2 bases, with 16 bases sitting between them. The CDR3 contains 17 residues. In DNA, the CDR3 is TGTGCCAGAAGCTTGGCTTTACTAGCTAGGATCACAGATACGCAGTATTTT. It codes for CARSLALLARITDTQYF.

The gene calls are TRBV6-1 and TRBJ1-2; 10 bases are shared with TRBD1. Germline assignment: CDR1 MNHNS and CDR2 SASEGT. The CDR3 totals 13 residues. V lost 6 bases and J lost 6; bases outside the gene matches: 4. CDR3 loop: CASRAGTGDGYTF. CDR3 bases: TGTGCCAGCAGAGCGGGGACAGGGGATGGCTACACCTTC.

CDR3 bases: TGTGCCAGCTCACCAGGGACAGGGAGACTATCTGAAGCTTTCTTT. Translating it yields CASSPGTGRLSEAFF. V gene TRBV18 combines with J gene TRBJ1-1; 9 bases map to TRBD1. This CDR3 has 15 residues. Looked up from germline, CDR1 is KGHSH and CDR2 is LQKENI. V shed 2 bases, J shed 6 bases, and the junction held 7 bases outside the gene matches. Supplemented by reference TRBV18 and TRBJ1-1, the full variable domain reads NAGVMQNPRHLVRRRGQEARLRCSPMKGHSHVYWYRQLPEEGLKFMVYLQKENIIDESGMPKERFSAEFPKEGPSILRIQQVVRGDSAAYFCASSPGTGRLSEAFFGQGTRLTVV.

The chain carries TRBV2 and TRBJ2-1; 10 bases fit TRBD2. J was trimmed by 0 bases and V by 8 bases; bases with no gene match: 7. CDR1 and CDR2 (germline): SNHLY, FYNNEI. The CDR3 consists of 16 residues. The CDR3 sequence is CASFSGRPSSYNEQFF. CDR3 in DNA: TGTGCCAGCTTTAGCGGGAGGCCAAGCTCCTACAATGAGCAGTTCTTC.

The rearrangement uses TRBV6-6 and TRBJ2-1; D not certain. The CDR3 has 15 amino acids. Germline V gene lookup returns CDR1 MNHNY and CDR2 SVGAGI (reference sequence). V lost 6 bases and J 0 bases, leaving 12 bases between the germline ends. CDR3 coding DNA: TGTGCCAGCAGCACACGAACCTTCTCCTACAATGAGCAGTTCTTC. Its protein is CASSTRTFSYNEQFF.

The rearrangement uses TRBV6-1 and TRBJ2-5, with 9 bases aligning to TRBD1. Germline V gives CDR1 MNHNS, CDR2 SASEGT. The CDR3 has 16 amino acids. Unmatched junction bases numbered 11, after V lost 4 bases and J lost 5 bases. CDR3 loop: CASSGRTGETGETQYF. For the CDR3, the DNA is TGTGCCAGCAGTGGGCGGACAGGGGAAACTGGGGAGACCCAGTACTTC.